This TCR beta chain was identified during a study of long-term antiretroviral therapy in people with HIV. General study findings and limits: Pre-ART-expanded clones dominated the repertoire at all time points.

As to this clone: Its antigen is not identified.

The CDR3 covers 13 residues. The ends were cut back, 5 bases at V and 8 bases at J, with 15 bases in the middle. Germline V gene data show CDR1 as LNHDA and CDR2 as SQIVND (reference sequence). Sequencing relied on immunoSEQ assay v3.0, run at survey level. Data came from immunoSEQ multiplex PCR; TCRdb stores just in-frame clones and leaves some out. The sample has 20,000 to 30,000 clones, 85% to 90% seen once. Specimen: unsorted PBMCs, collected 4.8 years after starting antiretroviral therapy. The chain couples TRBV19 to TRBJ1-1; no clear D gene. The receptor was isolated from a man in his forties or fifties with HIV. The DNA of the CDR3 is TGTGCCAGTAGTCTCCCCCAACAGCCCGAAGCTTTCTTT. It translates to CASSLPQQPEAFF.